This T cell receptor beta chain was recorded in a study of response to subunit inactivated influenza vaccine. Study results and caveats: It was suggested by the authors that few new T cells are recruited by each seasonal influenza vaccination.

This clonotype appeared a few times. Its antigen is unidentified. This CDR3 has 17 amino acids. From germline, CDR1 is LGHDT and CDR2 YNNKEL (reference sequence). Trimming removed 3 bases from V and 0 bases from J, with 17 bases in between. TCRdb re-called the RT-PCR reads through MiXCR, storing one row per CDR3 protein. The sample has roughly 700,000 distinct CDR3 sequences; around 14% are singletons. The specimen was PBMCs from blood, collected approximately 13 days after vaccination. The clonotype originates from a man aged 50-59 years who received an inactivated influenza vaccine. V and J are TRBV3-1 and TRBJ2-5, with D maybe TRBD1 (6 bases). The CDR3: CASSQGLFGTYQETQYF. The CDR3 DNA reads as TGTGCCAGCAGCCAGGGATTATTCGGGACATACCAAGAGACCCAGTACTTC.